Below, one T cell receptor (beta chain) is given with its context. The antigen remains unidentified. Looked up from germline, CDR1 is MNHNS and CDR2 is SASEGT. The V end was cut by 10 bases, the J end by 4 bases, with 13 bases between. The CDR3 length is 12 residues. The source of the sample is a study of T cell repertoires in cytomegalovirus infection. The overall study: Recently identified HLA-C-restricted and well-studied HLA-B-restricted CMV epitopes were used. Signatures in public TCR beta sequences pointed to both CMV infection and matching HLA type. General study findings and limits: What dominated the ex vivo response were HLA-C-restricted CMV-specific TCR beta clonotypes.

TCRdb reprocessed the reads via MiXCR and lists one record per CDR3 protein. The sample has around 750,000 distinct CDR3 sequences; about 31% are singletons. Source: cultured CD8+ T cells from PBMCs, taken from culture after CMV antigen stimulation. J is TRBJ1-1 and V is TRBV6-1; tentative D call: TRBD1 (5 bases). The TCR was taken from a human donor in good health (CMV status not recorded). Some clones in this sample may be carry-over from other donors' samples. For the CDR3, the DNA is TGTGCCACACAATCGGGGGGCACTGAAGCTTTCTTT. Amino acid sequence: CATQSGGTEAFF.